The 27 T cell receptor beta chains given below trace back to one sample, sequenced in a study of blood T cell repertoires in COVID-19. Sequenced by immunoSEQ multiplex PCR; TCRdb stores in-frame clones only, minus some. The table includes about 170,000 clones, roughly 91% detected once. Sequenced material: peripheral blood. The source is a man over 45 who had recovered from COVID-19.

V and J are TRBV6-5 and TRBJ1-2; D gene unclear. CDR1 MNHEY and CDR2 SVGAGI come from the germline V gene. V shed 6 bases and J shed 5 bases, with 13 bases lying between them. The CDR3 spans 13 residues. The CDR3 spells CASRPREGYGYTF. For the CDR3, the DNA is TGTGCCAGCAGGCCCCGGGAGGGATATGGCTACACCTTC.

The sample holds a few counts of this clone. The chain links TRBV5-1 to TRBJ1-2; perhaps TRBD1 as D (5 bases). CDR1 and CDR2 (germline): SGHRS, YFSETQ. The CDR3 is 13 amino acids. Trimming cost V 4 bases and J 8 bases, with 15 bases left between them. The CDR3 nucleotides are TGCGCCAGCAGCCCCGGAGGGGTTGTGGGCTACACCTTC. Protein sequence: CASSPGGVVGYTF.

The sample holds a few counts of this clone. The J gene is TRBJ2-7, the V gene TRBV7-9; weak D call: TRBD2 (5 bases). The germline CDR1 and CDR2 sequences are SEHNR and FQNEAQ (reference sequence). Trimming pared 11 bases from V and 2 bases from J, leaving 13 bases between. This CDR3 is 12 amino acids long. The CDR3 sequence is CALRPAAYEQYF. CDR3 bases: TGTGCCCTGCGTCCAGCGGCCTACGAGCAGTACTTC.

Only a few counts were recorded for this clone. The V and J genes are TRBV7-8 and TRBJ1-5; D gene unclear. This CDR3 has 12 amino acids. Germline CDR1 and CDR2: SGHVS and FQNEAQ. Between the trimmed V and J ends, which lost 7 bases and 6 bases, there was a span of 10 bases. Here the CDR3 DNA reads TGTGCCAGCACCCGACCAGGTCAGCCCCAGCATTTT. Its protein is CASTRPGQPQHF.

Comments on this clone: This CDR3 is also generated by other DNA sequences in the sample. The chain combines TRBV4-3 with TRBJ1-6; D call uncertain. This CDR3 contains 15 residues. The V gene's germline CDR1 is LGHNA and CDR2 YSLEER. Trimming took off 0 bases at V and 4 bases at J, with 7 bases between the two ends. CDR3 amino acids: CASSQDSGYNSPLHF. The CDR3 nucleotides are TGCGCCAGCAGCCAAGATTCGGGGTATAATTCACCCCTCCACTTT.

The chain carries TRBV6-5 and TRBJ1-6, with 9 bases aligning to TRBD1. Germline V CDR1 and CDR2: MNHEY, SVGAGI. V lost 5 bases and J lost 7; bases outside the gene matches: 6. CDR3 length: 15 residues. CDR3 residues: CASSIFGTGNSPLHF. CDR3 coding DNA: TGTGCCAGCAGTATATTCGGGACAGGGAATTCACCCCTCCACTTT.

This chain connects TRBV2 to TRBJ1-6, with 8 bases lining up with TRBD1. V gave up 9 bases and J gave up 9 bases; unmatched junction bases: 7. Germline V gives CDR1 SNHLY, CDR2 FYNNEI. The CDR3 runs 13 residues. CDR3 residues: CASKDRVSSPLHF. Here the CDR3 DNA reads TGTGCCAGTAAGGACAGGGTCAGTTCACCCCTCCACTTT.

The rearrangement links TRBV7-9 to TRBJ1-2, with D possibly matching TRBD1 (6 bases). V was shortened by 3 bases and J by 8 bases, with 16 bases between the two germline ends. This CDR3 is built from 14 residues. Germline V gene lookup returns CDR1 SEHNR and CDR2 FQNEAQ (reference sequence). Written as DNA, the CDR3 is TGTGCCAGCAGCTTGGCGTCAGGGGTGGGAGGCTACACCTTC. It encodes CASSLASGVGGYTF.

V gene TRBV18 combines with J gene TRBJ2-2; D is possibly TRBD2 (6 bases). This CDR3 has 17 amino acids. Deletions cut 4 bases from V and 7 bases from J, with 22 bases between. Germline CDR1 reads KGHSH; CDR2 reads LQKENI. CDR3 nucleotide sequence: TGTGCCAGCTCACTAGTCCGAATTGGGGACTGGCTCGGGGAGCTGTTTTTT. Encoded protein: CASSLVRIGDWLGELFF.

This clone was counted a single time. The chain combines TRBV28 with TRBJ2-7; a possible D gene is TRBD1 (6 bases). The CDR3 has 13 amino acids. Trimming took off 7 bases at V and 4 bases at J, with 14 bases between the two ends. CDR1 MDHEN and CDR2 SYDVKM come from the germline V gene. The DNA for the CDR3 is TGTGCCAGCACTAATACAGGGATATACGAGCAGTACTTC. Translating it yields CASTNTGIYEQYF.

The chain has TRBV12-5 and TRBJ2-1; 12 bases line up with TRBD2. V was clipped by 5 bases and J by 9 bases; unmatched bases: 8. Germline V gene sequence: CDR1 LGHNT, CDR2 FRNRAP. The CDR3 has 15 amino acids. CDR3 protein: CASGPGLAGYGEQFF. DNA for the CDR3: TGTGCTAGTGGTCCCGGACTAGCGGGGTACGGTGAGCAGTTCTTC.

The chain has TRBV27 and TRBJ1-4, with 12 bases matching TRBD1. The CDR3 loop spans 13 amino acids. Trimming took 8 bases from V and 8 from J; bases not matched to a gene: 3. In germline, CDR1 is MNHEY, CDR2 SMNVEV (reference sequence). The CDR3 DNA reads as TGTGCCAGCTCGGGACAGGGGGCGGAAAAACTGTTTTTT. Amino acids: CASSGQGAEKLFF.

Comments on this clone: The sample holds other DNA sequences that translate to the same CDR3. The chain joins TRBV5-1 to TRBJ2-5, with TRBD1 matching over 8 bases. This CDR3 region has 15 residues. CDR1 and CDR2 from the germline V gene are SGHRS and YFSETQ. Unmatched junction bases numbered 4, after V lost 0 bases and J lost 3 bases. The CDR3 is CASSLDQGAKETQYF. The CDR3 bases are TGCGCCAGCAGCTTGGACCAGGGGGCTAAAGAGACCCAGTACTTC.

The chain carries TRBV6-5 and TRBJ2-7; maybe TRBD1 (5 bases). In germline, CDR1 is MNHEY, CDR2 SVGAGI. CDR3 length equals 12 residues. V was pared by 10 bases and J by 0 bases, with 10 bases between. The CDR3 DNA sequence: TGTGCCACTAGGGGTGTCTCCTACGAGCAGTACTTC. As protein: CATRGVSYEQYF.

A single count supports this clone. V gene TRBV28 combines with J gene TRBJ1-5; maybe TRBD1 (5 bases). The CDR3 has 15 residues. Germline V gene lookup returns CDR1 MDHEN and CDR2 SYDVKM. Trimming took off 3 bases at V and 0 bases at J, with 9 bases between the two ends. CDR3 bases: TGTGCCAGCAGTTTGGCCGGGGGTAGCAATCAGCCCCAGCATTTT. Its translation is CASSLAGGSNQPQHF.

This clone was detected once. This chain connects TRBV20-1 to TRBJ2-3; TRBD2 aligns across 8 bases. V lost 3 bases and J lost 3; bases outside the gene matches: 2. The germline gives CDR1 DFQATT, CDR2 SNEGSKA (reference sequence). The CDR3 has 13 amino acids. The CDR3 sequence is CSASSSGTDTQYF. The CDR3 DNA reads TGCAGTGCTAGTTCTAGCGGGACAGATACGCAGTATTTT.

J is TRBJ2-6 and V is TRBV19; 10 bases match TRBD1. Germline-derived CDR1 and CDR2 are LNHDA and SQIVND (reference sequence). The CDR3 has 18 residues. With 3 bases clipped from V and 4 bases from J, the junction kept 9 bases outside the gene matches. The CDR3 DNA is TGTGCCAGTAGTATCTCCCCGGGACAGGGGAGCGGGGCCAACGTCCTGACTTTC. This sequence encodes CASSISPGQGSGANVLTF.

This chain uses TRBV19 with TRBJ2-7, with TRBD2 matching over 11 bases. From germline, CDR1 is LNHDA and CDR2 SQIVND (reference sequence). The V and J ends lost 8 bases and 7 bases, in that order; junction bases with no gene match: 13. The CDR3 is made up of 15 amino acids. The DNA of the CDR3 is TGTGCCAGTTCGACTAGCGGGATTACTACGACTGAGCAGTACTTC. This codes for CASSTSGITTTEQYF.

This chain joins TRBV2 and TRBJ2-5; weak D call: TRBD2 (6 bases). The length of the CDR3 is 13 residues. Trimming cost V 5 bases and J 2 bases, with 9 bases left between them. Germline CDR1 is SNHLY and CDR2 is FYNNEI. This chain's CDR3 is CASSRDWQETQYF. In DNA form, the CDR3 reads TGTGCCAGCAGTAGGGACTGGCAAGAGACCCAGTACTTC.

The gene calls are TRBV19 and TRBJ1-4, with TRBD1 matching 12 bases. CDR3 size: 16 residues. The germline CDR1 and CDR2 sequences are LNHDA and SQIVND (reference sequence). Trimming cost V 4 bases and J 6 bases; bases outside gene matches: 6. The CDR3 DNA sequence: TGTGCCAGTAGTACGCCGGGACAGGGGGCGTATGAAAAACTGTTTTTT. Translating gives CASSTPGQGAYEKLFF.

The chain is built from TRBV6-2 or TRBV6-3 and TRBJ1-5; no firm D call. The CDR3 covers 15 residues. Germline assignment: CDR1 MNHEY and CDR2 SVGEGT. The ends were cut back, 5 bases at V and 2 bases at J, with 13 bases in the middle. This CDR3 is CASSTPPGRNQPQHF. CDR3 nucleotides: TGTGCCAGCAGTACCCCCCCAGGCCGCAATCAGCCCCAGCATTTT.

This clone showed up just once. Here the CDR3 reads CASSLFRQTFYEQYF. The CDR3 DNA is TGTGCCAGCAGCTTGTTCCGACAGACCTTCTACGAGCAGTACTTC. The genes are TRBV5-5 and TRBJ2-7; possibly TRBD1 for D (5 bases). CDR3 length equals 15 residues. V lost 1 base and J 3 bases, leaving 14 bases between the germline ends. Germline CDR1 and CDR2: SGHKS and YYEKEE (reference sequence).

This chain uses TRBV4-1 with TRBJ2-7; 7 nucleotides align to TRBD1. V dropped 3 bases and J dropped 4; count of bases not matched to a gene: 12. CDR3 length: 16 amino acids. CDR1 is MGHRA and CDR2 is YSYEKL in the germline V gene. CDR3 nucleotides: TGCGCCAGCAGCCAGGTCCCCGGGACAGAGAAGTACGAGCAGTACTTC. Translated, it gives CASSQVPGTEKYEQYF.

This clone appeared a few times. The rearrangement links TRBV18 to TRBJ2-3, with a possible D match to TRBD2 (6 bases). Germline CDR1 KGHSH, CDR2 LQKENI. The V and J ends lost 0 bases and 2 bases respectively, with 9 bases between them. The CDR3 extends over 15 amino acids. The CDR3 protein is CASSPPGRDTDTQYF. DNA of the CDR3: TGTGCCAGCTCACCACCGGGGCGGGACACAGATACGCAGTATTTT.

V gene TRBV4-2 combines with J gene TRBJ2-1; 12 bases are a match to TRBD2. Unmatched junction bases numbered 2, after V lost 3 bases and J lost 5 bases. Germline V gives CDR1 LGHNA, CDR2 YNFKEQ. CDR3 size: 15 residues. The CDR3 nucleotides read TGTGCCAGCAGCCAGACTAGCGGGGGTCACAATGAGCAGTTCTTC. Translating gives CASSQTSGGHNEQFF.

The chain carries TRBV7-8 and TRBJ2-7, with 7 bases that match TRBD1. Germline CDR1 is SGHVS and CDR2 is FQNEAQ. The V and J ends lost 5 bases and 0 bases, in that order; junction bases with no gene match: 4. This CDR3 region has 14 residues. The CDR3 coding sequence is TGTGCCAGCAGCGCAGACAGGGTCTCCTACGAGCAGTACTTC. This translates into CASSADRVSYEQYF.

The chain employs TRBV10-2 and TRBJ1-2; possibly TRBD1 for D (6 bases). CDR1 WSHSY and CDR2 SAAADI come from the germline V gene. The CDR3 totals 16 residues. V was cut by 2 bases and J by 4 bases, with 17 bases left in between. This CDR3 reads CASSELKTGTPYGYTF. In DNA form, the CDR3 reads TGCGCCAGCAGTGAGCTTAAAACCGGGACACCCTATGGCTACACCTTC.